The T cell receptor beta chain under discussion was sequenced for a study of T-cell memory formation after mild COVID-19. Study background: There were largely donor-specific TCR clusters.

The CDR3 is 17 residues long. Germline-derived CDR1 and CDR2 are MNHEY and SVGEGT. V was clipped by 0 bases and J by 0 bases, with 15 bases between them. Constant-segment primers and 5'RACE yielded cDNA libraries for TCR alpha and TCR beta, each carrying sample barcodes and UMIs. TCRdb re-derived calls from the 5' RACE reads in MiXCR, one entry per CDR3 protein. The sample has 400,000 to 500,000 distinct CDR3 sequences; about a sixth are singletons. This clonotype turned up a few times. Its specificity is not known. The study, taken as a whole, reports: Clones contracting across day 15 to 85 had a balanced CD4/CD8 profile; later expanding clones leaned CD4+.

This chain links TRBV6-2 or TRBV6-3 with TRBJ2-7; D unresolved. Sequencing input: PBMCs or a T cell subset sorted from them (not recorded which). This receptor was obtained from a man between 18 and 29 years old who had mild COVID-19 (a few samples of this study predate the infection). Cell type and time point are not known. The CDR3 is CASSYSKFFLLSYEQYV. CDR3 sequence (DNA): TGTGCCAGCAGTTACTCGAAGTTCTTCCTCCTCTCCTACGAGCAGTACGTC.